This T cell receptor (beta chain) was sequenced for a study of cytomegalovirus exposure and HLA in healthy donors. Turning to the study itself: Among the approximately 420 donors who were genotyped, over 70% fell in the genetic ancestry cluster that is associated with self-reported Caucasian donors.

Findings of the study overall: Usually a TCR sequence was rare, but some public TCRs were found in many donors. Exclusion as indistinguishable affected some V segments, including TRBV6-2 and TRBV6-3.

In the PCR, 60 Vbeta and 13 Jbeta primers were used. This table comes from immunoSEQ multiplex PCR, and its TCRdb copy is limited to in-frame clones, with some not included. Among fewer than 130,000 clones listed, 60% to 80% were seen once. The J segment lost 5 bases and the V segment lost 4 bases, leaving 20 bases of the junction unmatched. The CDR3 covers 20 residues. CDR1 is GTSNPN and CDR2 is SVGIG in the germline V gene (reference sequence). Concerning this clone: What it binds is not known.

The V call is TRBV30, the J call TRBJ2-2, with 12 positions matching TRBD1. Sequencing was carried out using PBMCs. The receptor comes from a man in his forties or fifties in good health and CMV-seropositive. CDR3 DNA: TGTGCCTGGAAGGGACAGGGGGCTTTCTTGGAGACGTGGGGAACCGGGGAGCTGTTTTTT. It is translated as CAWKGQGAFLETWGTGELFF. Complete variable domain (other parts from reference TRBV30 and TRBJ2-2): SQTIHQWPATLVQPVGSPLSLECTVEGTSNPNLYWYRQAAGRGLQLLFYSVGIGQISSEVPQNLSASRPQDRQFILSSKKLLLSDSGFYLCAWKGQGAFLETWGTGELFFGEGSRLTVL.